The rows below give T cell receptor beta chains drawn from one sample of a study of regulatory T cells in long-lasting Graves disease. TCRdb re-called the multiplex PCR reads with MiXCR, one entry per CDR3 protein. Of around 250,000 distinct CDR3 sequences listed, approximately 18% are singletons. The same data also contributed to another study, on T cells in Graves' hyperthyroidism and ophthalmopathy.

The sequencing used peripheral blood mononuclear cells (PBMCs), collected at new diagnosis, from a patient treated with antithyroid drugs. The source is a woman in her 30s with Graves disease. Each CDR3 is given with its conserved first and last residue. D genes are given only for firm matches. Not every row has a clone size; where given, it reads once, few, many or a size class.

many	TRBV7-8	-	TRBJ1-2	TGTGCCAGCAGCTTACAGGCAGGGACGAAGGGCTACACCTTC	CASSLQAGTKGYTF
many	TRBV6-1	-	TRBJ2-3	TGTGCCAGCAGTGGGATTGGCCGCACAGATACGCAGTATTTT	CASSGIGRTDTQYF
-	TRBV18	-	TRBJ1-5	TGTGCCAGCTCACTTTACAGGGATAGCAATCAGCCCCAGCATTTT	CASSLYRDSNQPQHF
few	TRBV7-9	TRBD2	TRBJ2-7	TGTGCCAGCAGCTTACAGGCGGGGGCCTACGAGCAGTACTTC	CASSLQAGAYEQYF
few	TRBV19	-	TRBJ2-1	TGTGCCAGTACCCCTTGGGACGGGTCCTACAATGAGCAGTTCTTC	CASTPWDGSYNEQFF
many	TRBV6-1	-	TRBJ1-1	TGTGCCAGCAGTGCCCCGTCGAACACTGAAGCTTTCTTT	CASSAPSNTEAFF
-	TRBV3-1	-	TRBJ1-1	TGTGCCAGCAGCCACCACCAGGGAGCCAACACTGAAGCTTTCTTT	CASSHHQGANTEAFF
many	TRBV12-3/TRBV12-4	-	TRBJ1-1	TGTGCCAGCAGGGACAACCTGAACACTGAAGCTTTCTTT	CASRDNLNTEAFF
few	TRBV6-1	-	TRBJ1-2	TGTGCCAGCAGTGCCCCCCCCCAGTATGGCTACACCTTC	CASSAPPQYGYTF
many	TRBV2	-	TRBJ1-1	TGTGCCAGCAGTGAAGATGGGCAAGGTGAAGCTTTCTTT	CASSEDGQGEAFF
once	TRBV18	TRBD1	TRBJ1-2	TGTGCCAGCTCACCAAAGACAGGGGGCGCCGGTAACTATGGCTACACCTTC	CASSPKTGGAGNYGYTF
-	TRBV6-2/TRBV6-3	-	TRBJ2-3	TGTGCCAGCAGTCCCGTCTCCACAGATACGCAGTATTTT	CASSPVSTDTQYF
many	TRBV12-3/TRBV12-4	-	TRBJ1-5	TGTGCCAGCAGTTTATGGGACACCGTTAGCAATCAGCCCCAGCATTTT	CASSLWDTVSNQPQHF
-	TRBV7-2	-	TRBJ1-4	TGTGCCAGCAGTTTAGGGGGGCAAGAAAAACCGTTTTTT	CASSLGGQEKPFF
once	TRBV30	-	TRBJ2-2	TGTGCCTGGAGTGTCCGGCTAGGGAGCGGGGAGCTGTTTTTT	CAWSVRLGSGELFF
many	TRBV10-3	TRBD1	TRBJ1-4	TGTGCCATCAGCCCCGGGACAGGGGACGAAAAACTGTTTTTT	CAISPGTGDEKLFF
few	TRBV24-1	TRBD1	TRBJ2-1	TGTGCCACCAGTGACCCCGACAGGGAAGGATACAATGAGCAGTTCTTC	CATSDPDREGYNEQFF
few	TRBV5-6	-	TRBJ2-1	TGTGCCAGCAGCTGGGGGGACGCAAGCTCCTACAATGAGCAGTTCTTC	CASSWGDASSYNEQFF
-	TRBV19	-	TRBJ2-6	TGTGCCAGTAAACTGATCTCTGGGGCCAACGTCCTGACTTTC	CASKLISGANVLTF
many	TRBV20-1	TRBD1	TRBJ1-1	TGCAGTGCTAAAGGGGCAGGGGGCTTGAACACTGAAGCTTTCTTT	CSAKGAGGLNTEAFF
few	TRBV5-1	-	TRBJ2-6	TGCGCCAGCAGCCTATCCGGCGTCCTGACTTTC	CASSLSGVLTF
many	TRBV2	TRBD2	TRBJ2-1	TGTGCCAGCAGACCGAGACTAGCGGGGAAACATTTGAGCTCCTACAATGAGCAGTTCTTC	CASRPRLAGKHLSSYNEQFF
-	TRBV7-3	-	TRBJ1-1	TGTGCCAGCAGCGAGATCCCGGGGACTGAAGCTTTCTTT	CASSEIPGTEAFF
many	TRBV7-2	-	TRBJ2-7	TGTGCCAGCAGCGTCTCACCGGTCACAGGCTACGAGCAGTACTTC	CASSVSPVTGYEQYF
many	TRBV27	-	TRBJ1-6	TGTGCCAGCTACGACAGAAGAAATTCACCCCTCCACTTT	CASYDRRNSPLHF
few	TRBV19	-	TRBJ2-4	TGTGCCAGTAGCGTCCGGGGTTCCGCCAAAAACATTCAGTACTTC	CASSVRGSAKNIQYF
-	TRBV2	-	TRBJ1-1	TGTGCCACCGGGGGCGCGGACACTGAAGCTTTCTTT	CATGGADTEAFF
many	TRBV19	-	TRBJ1-5	TGTGCCAGTACTGAGACAGTGGATCAGCCCCAGCATTTT	CASTETVDQPQHF
many	TRBV11-2	-	TRBJ2-7	TGTGCCAGCAGCTTAGAGGTAGCAAACGAGCAGTACTTC	CASSLEVANEQYF
many	TRBV3-1	-	TRBJ2-2	TGTGCCAGCAGCCCCGACATGTACACCGGGGAGCTGTTTTTT	CASSPDMYTGELFF
many	TRBV6-1	-	TRBJ1-1	TGTGCCAGCATGTGGGCACACAGGTCCGACACTGAAGCTTTCTTT	CASMWAHRSDTEAFF
-	TRBV5-4	-	TRBJ1-1	TGTGCCAGCAGCTTGGACAGACACACTGAAGCTTTCTTT	CASSLDRHTEAFF
few	TRBV4-1	-	TRBJ1-1	TGCGCCAGCAGCCAAGTAATTGAGAACACTGAAGCTTTCTTT	CASSQVIENTEAFF
many	TRBV20-1	-	TRBJ1-4	TGCAGTGCTAGAGATGGGAGGGGGTCTCGGGAAAAACTGTTTTTT	CSARDGRGSREKLFF
-	TRBV9	-	TRBJ2-1	TGTGCCAGCAGCGAGAGGGTAGGGGCCATCGCTACGGCTAACAATGAGCAGTTCTTC	CASSERVGAIATANNEQFF
-	TRBV7-9	-	TRBJ2-7	TGTGCCAGCAGCTCACCACCCCCGGGACACAGCTCCTACGAGCAGTACTTC	CASSSPPPGHSSYEQYF
many	TRBV6-1	-	TRBJ2-7	TGTGCCAGCAGACTGGACAGCGGTATTTACGAGCAGTACTTC	CASRLDSGIYEQYF
-	TRBV20-1	TRBD2	TRBJ2-3	TGCAGTGCTAGCGGGGGGGCCCTAGATACGCAGTATTTT	CSASGGALDTQYF
many	TRBV5-1	-	TRBJ1-1	TGCGCCAGCAGTGGCCAGGAGAGGGTGAGCACTGAAGCTTTCTTT	CASSGQERVSTEAFF
-	TRBV29-1	-	TRBJ1-3	TGCAGCTCCCAGGAGAGGGCCGTCGGACACTCTGGAAACACCATATATTTT	CSSQERAVGHSGNTIYF
many	TRBV20-1	-	TRBJ1-1	TGCAGTGCCGCCGGCCCCACTGAAGCTTTCTTT	CSAAGPTEAFF
few	TRBV5-1	-	TRBJ1-6	TGCGCCAGCAGCTTACCCGATGAAAACTCACCCCTCCACTTT	CASSLPDENSPLHF
many	TRBV27	TRBD1	TRBJ2-7	TGTGCCAGCAGTTTAGGACAGGGGCTCTACGAGCAGTACTTC	CASSLGQGLYEQYF
many	TRBV5-1	TRBD1	TRBJ1-4	TGCGCCAGCAGCCACCCGGGACAGGGGGTGCCAACTAATGAAAAACTGTTTTTT	CASSHPGQGVPTNEKLFF
-	TRBV18	TRBD2	TRBJ2-1	TGTGCCAGCTCATCACTAGCGGGCCAGAACAATGAGCAGTTCTTC	CASSSLAGQNNEQFF
many	TRBV7-3	TRBD2	TRBJ2-1	TGTGCCAGCAGCTCCACCGGTTCGGGGGGGCACAGTGAGCAGTTCTTC	CASSSTGSGGHSEQFF